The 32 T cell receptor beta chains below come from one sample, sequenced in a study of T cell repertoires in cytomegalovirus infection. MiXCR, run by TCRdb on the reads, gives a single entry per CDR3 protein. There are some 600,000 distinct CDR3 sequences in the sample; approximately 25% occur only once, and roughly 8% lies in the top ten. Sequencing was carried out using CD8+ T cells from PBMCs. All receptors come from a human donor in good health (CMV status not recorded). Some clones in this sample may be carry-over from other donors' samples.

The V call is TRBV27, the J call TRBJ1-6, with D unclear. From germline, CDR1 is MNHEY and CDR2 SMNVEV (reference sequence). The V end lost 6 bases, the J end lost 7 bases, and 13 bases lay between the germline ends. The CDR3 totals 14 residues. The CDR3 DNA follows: TGTGCCAGCAGCAGTCTCCCGCTAAATTCACCCCTCCACTTT. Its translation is CASSSLPLNSPLHF.

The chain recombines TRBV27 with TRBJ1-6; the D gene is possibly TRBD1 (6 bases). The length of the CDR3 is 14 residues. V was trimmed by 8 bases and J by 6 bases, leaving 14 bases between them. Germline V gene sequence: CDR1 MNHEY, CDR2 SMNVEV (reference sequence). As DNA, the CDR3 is TGTGCCAGCTTCGGGGGACACCCTAATTCACCCCTCCACTTT. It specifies CASFGGHPNSPLHF.

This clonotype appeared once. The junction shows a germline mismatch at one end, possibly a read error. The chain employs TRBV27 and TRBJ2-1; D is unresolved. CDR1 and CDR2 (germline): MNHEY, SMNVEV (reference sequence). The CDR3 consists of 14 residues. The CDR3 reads CASSLTETYNGQFF. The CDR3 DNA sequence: TGTGCCAGCAGTTTAACGGAAACCTACAATGGGCAGTTCTTC.

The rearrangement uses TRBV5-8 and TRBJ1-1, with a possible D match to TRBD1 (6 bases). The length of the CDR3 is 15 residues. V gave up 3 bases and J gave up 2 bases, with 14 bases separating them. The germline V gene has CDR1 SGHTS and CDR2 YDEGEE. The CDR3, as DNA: TGTGCCAGCAGCTCGGACAGCTACACTAACACTGAAGCTTTCTTT. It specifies CASSSDSYTNTEAFF.

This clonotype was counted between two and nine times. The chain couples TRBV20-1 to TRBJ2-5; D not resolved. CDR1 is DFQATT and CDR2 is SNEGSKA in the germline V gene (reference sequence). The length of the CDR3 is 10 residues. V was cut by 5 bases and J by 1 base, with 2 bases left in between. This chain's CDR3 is CSAFQETQYF. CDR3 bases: TGCAGTGCTTTCCAAGAGACCCAGTACTTC.

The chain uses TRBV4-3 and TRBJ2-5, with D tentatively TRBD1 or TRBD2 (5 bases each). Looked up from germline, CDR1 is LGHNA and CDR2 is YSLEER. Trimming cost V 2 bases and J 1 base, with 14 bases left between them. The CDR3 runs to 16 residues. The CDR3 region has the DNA TGCGCCAGCAGCCAACAGTGGGGGAGCCCCCAAGAGACCCAGTACTTC. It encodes CASSQQWGSPQETQYF.

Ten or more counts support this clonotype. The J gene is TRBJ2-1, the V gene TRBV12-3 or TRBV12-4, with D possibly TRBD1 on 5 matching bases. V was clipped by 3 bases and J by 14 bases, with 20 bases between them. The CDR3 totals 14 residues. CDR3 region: CASSLGQGRWSEFF. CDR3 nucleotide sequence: TGTGCCAGCAGTTTGGGTCAGGGTAGATGGTCGGAGTTCTTC.

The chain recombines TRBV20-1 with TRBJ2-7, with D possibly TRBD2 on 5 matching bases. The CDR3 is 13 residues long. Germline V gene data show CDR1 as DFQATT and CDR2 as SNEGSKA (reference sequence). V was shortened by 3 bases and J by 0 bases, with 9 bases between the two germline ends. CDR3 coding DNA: TGCAGTGCTAGGAAAGCGGACTCCTACGAGCAGTACGTC. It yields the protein CSARKADSYEQYV.

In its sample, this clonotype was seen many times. In DNA, the CDR3 is TGTGCCAGCAGTTACTCGAGGGGCGCGGACACCGGGGAGCTGTTTTTT. This translates into CASSYSRGADTGELFF. The rearrangement links TRBV6-6 to TRBJ2-2; D is tentatively TRBD1 or TRBD2 (5 bases each). Between the trimmed V and J ends, which lost 0 bases and 3 bases, there was a span of 11 bases. This CDR3 has 16 residues. Germline CDR1 reads MNHNY; CDR2 reads SVGAGI (reference sequence).

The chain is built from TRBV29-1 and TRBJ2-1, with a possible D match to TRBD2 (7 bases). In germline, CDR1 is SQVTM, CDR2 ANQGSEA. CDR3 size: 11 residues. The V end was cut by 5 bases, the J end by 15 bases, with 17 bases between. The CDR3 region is CSVPSRGGWFF. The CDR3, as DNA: TGCAGCGTTCCCTCCAGGGGAGGGTGGTTCTTC.

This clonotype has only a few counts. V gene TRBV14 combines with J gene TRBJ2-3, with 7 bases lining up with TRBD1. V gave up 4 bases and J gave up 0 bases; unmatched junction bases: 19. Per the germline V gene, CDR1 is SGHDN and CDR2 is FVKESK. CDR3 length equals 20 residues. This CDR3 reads CASSLFPGQPNITSTDTQYF. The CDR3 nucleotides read TGTGCCAGCAGCCTCTTCCCGGGACAGCCTAACATTACTAGCACAGATACGCAGTATTTT.

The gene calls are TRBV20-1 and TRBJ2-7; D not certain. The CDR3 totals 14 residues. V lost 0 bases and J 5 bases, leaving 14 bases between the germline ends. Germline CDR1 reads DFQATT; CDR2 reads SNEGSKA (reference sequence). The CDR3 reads CSARDIGQENEQYV. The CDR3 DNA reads TGCAGTGCTAGAGATATTGGCCAGGAGAACGAGCAGTACGTC.

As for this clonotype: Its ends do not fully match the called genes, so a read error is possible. The CDR3 DNA is TGTGCCATGAGTGTTCAGAGGGTGGGTCTAACTACCTATGGCTACACCTTC. As protein: CAMSVQRVGLTTYGYTF. This chain connects TRBV10-3 to TRBJ1-2; no clear D gene. Per the germline V gene, CDR1 is ENHRY and CDR2 is SYGVKD. This CDR3 region has 17 residues.

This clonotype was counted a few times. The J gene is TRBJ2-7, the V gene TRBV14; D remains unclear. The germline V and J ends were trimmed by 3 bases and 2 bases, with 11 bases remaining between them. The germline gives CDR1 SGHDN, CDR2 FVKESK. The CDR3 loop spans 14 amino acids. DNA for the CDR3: TGTGCCAGCAGCCATAGGGAATTACCCTACGAGCAGTACTTC. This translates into CASSHRELPYEQYF.

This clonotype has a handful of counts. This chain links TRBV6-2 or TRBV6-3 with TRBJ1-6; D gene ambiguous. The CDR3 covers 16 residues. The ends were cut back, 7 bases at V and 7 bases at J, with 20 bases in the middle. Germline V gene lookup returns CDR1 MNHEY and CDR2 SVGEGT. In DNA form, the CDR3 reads TGTGCCAGCACCCCTTTGGGCCGGGGTCTAAATTCACCCCTCCACTTT. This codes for CASTPLGRGLNSPLHF.

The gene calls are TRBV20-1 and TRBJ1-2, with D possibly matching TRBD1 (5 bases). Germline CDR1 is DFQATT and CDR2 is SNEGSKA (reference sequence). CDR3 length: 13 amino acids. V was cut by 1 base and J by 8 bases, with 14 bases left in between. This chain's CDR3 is CSARGVGTPGYTF. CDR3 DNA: TGCAGTGCTAGAGGCGTAGGGACCCCCGGCTACACCTTC.

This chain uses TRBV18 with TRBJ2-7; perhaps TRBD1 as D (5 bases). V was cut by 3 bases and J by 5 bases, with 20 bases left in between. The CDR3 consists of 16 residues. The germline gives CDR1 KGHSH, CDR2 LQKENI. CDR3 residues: CASSPIVDRNDHEQYF. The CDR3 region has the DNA TGTGCCAGCTCACCGATCGTTGACAGAAACGATCACGAGCAGTACTTC.

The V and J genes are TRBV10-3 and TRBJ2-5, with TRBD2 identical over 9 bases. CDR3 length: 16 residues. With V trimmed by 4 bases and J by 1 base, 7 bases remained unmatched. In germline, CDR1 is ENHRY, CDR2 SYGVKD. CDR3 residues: CAISAGGGEIQETQYF. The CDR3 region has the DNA TGTGCCATCAGTGCAGGCGGGGGGGAAATCCAAGAGACCCAGTACTTC.

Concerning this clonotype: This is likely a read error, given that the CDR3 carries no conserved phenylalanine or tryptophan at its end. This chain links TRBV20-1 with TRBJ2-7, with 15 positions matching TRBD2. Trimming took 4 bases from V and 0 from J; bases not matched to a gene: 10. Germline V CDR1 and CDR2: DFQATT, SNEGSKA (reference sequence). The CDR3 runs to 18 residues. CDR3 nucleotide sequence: TGCAGTGCTATGGGGACTAGCGGGGGGAGTCAGCCCTCCTACGAGCAGTACTAC. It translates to CSAMGTSGGSQPSYEQYY.

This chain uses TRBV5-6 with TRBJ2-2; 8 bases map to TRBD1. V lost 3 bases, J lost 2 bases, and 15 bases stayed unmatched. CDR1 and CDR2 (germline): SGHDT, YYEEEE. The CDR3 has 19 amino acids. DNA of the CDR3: TGTGCCAGCAGCTCCTGGACAGGGAAAGGCACCGCAAACACCGGGGAGCTGTTTTTT. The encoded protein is CASSSWTGKGTANTGELFF.

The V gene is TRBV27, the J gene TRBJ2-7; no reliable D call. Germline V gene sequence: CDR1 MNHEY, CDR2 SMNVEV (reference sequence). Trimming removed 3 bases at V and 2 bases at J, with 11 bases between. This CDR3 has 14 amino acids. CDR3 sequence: CASSFIGDAYEQYF. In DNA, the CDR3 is TGTGCCAGCAGTTTTATCGGAGATGCCTACGAGCAGTACTTC.

CDR3 protein: CASSYGTDSTMNTEAFF. CDR3 sequence (DNA): TGTGCCAGCAGTTACGGTACGGACAGCACTATGAACACTGAAGCTTTCTTT. The V call is TRBV6-2 or TRBV6-3, the J call TRBJ1-1, with D perhaps TRBD1 (6 bases). This CDR3 has 17 residues. Germline V CDR1 and CDR2: MNHEY, SVGEGT. V shed 2 bases and J shed 0 bases, with 16 bases lying between them.

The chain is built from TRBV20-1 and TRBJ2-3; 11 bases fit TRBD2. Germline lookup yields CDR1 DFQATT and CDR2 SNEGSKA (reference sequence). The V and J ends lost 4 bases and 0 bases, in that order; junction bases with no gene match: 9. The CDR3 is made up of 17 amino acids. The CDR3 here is CSAMGTSGGLSTDTQYF. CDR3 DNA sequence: TGCAGTGCTATGGGAACTAGCGGGGGACTAAGCACAGATACGCAGTATTTT.

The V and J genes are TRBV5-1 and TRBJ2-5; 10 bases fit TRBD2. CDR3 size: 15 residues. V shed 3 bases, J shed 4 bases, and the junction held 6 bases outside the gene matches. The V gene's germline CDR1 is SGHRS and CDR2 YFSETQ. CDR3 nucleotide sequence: TGCGCCAGCAGCTCCTGGACTAGCGGAGGAGAGACCCAGTACTTC. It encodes CASSSWTSGGETQYF.

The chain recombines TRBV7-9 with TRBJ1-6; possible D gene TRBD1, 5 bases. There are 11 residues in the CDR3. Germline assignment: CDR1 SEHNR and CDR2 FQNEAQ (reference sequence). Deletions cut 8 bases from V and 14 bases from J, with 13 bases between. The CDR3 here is CASAGGLSLHF. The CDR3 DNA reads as TGTGCCAGCGCCGGGGGACTCTCCCTCCACTTT.

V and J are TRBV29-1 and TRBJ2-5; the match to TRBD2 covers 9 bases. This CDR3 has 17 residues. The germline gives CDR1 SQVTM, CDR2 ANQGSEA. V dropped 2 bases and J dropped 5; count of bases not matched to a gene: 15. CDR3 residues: CSVEREDSGGPGETQYF. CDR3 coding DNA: TGCAGCGTTGAAAGGGAGGATAGCGGGGGCCCGGGGGAGACCCAGTACTTC.

CDR3 residues: CASPLTPLAGGAGETQYF. CDR3 in DNA: TGTGCCAGCCCCTTAACCCCACTAGCGGGGGGGGCCGGAGAGACCCAGTACTTC. The chain recombines TRBV7-9 with TRBJ2-5; 13 bases are shared with TRBD2. This CDR3 is 18 amino acids long. Germline V gene lookup returns CDR1 SEHNR and CDR2 FQNEAQ (reference sequence). V lost 8 bases and J lost 4; bases outside the gene matches: 16.

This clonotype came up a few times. The CDR3: CASSEAGAVTEAFF. DNA for the CDR3: TGTGCCAGCAGTGAAGCCGGGGCCGTGACTGAAGCTTTCTTT. The chain employs TRBV2 and TRBJ1-1; D possibly corresponds to TRBD1 (5 bases). Germline V CDR1 and CDR2: SNHLY, FYNNEI. V was pared by 0 bases and J by 5 bases, with 10 bases between. The CDR3 has 14 amino acids.

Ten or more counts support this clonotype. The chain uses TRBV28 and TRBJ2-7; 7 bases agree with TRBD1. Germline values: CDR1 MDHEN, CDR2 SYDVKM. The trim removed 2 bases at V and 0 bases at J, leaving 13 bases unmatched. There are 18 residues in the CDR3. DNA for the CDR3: TGTGCCAGCAGTTTAAAATTCAACCGGGACAGCCACTCCTACGAGCAGTACGTC. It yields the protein CASSLKFNRDSHSYEQYV.

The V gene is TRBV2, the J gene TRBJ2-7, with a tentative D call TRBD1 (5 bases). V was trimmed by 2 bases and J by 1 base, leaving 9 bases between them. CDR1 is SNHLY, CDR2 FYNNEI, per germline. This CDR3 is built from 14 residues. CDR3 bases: TGTGCCAGCAGTGAACGGCAGGGATCCTACGAGCAGTACTTC. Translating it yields CASSERQGSYEQYF.

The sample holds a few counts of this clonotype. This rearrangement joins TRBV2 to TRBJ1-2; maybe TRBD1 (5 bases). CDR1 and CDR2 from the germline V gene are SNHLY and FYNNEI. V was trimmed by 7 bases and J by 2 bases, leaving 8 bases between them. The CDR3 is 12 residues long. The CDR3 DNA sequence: TGTGCCAGCAACGGGGACAACTATGGCTACACCTTC. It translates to CASNGDNYGYTF.

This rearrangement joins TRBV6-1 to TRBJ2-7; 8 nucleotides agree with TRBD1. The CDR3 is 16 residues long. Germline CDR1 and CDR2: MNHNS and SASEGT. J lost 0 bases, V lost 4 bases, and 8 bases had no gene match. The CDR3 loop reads CASSGQGQRSSYEQYF. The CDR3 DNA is TGTGCCAGCAGTGGACAGGGGCAAAGGAGCTCCTACGAGCAGTACTTC.